The 13 T cell receptor beta chains listed next were all sequenced from one sample in a study of regulatory T cells in long-lasting Graves disease. With iRepertoire HTBI primers and Arm-PCR of CDR3 regions, TCR beta libraries were built. TCRdb itself ran the multiplex PCR reads through MiXCR, one entry per CDR3 protein. The sample records around 400,000 distinct CDR3 sequences, around 23% being singletons. Time point: persistent/refractory GD, antithyroid drugs over 5 years with positive TRAb. Construction of the TCR library relied on RNA isolated from PBMCs. Sequenced material: peripheral blood mononuclear cells (PBMCs), taken when the disease was refractory, from a patient treated with antithyroid drugs. These receptors were collected from a female donor with Graves disease.

V is TRBV19 and J is TRBJ2-2; 8 bases map to TRBD1. J gave up 4 bases and V 7 bases, and 11 bases lay outside the gene matches. Germline CDR1 reads LNHDA; CDR2 reads SQIVND (reference sequence). This CDR3 has 16 amino acids. CDR3 bases: TGTGCCAGTACCCCATGGGGACAGGCGATCACCGGGGAGCTGTTTTTT. Translating gives CASTPWGQAITGELFF.

This clonotype was counted between two and nine times. The gene calls are TRBV4-1 and TRBJ2-7, with D hard to call. Trimming stripped 0 bases from V and 6 bases from J, with 9 bases between. This CDR3 region has 13 residues. Germline CDR1 MGHRA, CDR2 YSYEKL. Here the CDR3 reads CASSQDRSSEQYF. DNA of the CDR3: TGCGCCAGCAGCCAAGACAGAAGCTCCGAGCAGTACTTC.

This clonotype was recorded at least ten times. V gene TRBV15 combines with J gene TRBJ1-5, with D unresolved. Trimming pared 8 bases from V and 4 bases from J, leaving 9 bases between. The CDR3 is 12 amino acids. In germline, CDR1 is LNHNV, CDR2 YYDKDF (reference sequence). The CDR3 sequence: CATGRGNQPQHF. The CDR3 nucleotides are TGTGCCACCGGGCGTGGGAATCAGCCCCAGCATTTT.

J is TRBJ2-7 and V is TRBV7-2; TRBD2 agrees at 7 bases. J was trimmed by 3 bases and V by 0 bases; bases with no gene match: 5. Per germline, CDR1 SGHTA and CDR2 FQGNSA. CDR3 size: 15 residues. As DNA, the CDR3 is TGTGCCAGCAGCTTAGCTAGCGGGCGACTCTACGAGCAGTACTTC. This sequence encodes CASSLASGRLYEQYF.

This clonotype was counted a few times. The rearrangement joins TRBV19 to TRBJ1-4; TRBD1 might be the D (5 bases). CDR3 length equals 18 residues. Germline V gene sequence: CDR1 LNHDA, CDR2 SQIVND (reference sequence). Trimming took off 6 bases at V and 8 bases at J, with 28 bases between the two ends. DNA of the CDR3: TGTGCCAGTAGATCCCGAACAGGAGGTCAATCTACTCTCGAAAAACTGTTTTTT. It translates to CASRSRTGGQSTLEKLFF.

CDR3 protein: CSVSDRLVGNTIYF. CDR3 DNA: TGCAGCGTTTCGGACCGGTTGGTTGGAAACACCATATATTTT. The J gene is TRBJ1-3, the V gene TRBV29-1; no clear D. Germline V gene sequence: CDR1 SQVTM, CDR2 ANQGSEA. V was trimmed by 5 bases and J by 3 bases, leaving 14 bases between them. The CDR3 is 14 amino acids.

In its sample, this clonotype was seen a few times. The chain combines TRBV6-5 with TRBJ2-5; TRBD1 aligns across 7 bases. Germline CDR1 MNHEY, CDR2 SVGAGI. The V gene end was trimmed by 2 bases and the J gene end by 5 bases; junction bases not matched to a gene: 11. There are 16 residues in the CDR3. CDR3: CASSYNTHRGEETQYF. CDR3 DNA sequence: TGTGCCAGCAGTTACAATACTCACAGGGGTGAGGAGACCCAGTACTTC.

The chain couples TRBV7-9 to TRBJ2-3; D gene uncertain. Per the germline V gene, CDR1 is SEHNR and CDR2 is FQNEAQ (reference sequence). CDR3 length: 13 residues. Trimming cost V 5 bases and J 2 bases, with 8 bases left between them. Written as DNA, the CDR3 is TGTGCCAGCAGCCCTGAGTTCACAGATACGCAGTATTTT. Translation gives CASSPEFTDTQYF.

V is TRBV4-1 and J is TRBJ1-4; D unresolved. Trimming took 4 bases from V and 8 from J, leaving 14 bases between them. The CDR3 consists of 14 residues. CDR1 and CDR2 (germline): MGHRA, YSYEKL. DNA of the CDR3: TGCGCCAGCAGCCCGGCACCGGTCGGAGAAAAACTGTTTTTT. Encoded protein: CASSPAPVGEKLFF.

CDR3: CSAPPPQGAFDEQFF. CDR3 in DNA: TGCAGTGCTCCACCCCCCCAGGGGGCCTTCGATGAGCAGTTCTTC. This chain links TRBV20-1 with TRBJ2-5; the match to TRBD1 covers 8 bases. The DNA end is more similar to TRBJ2-1, so the J call may be wrong. The CDR3 totals 15 residues. The germline gives CDR1 DFQATT, CDR2 SNEGSKA (reference sequence).

As regards this clonotype: A much larger clone differs from this one at a single base, so this may be a read error. This sequence joins TRBV28 and TRBJ1-5; maybe TRBD1 (6 bases). Germline CDR1 and CDR2: MDHEN and SYDVKM. The length of the CDR3 is 14 residues. Written as DNA, the CDR3 is TGTGCCAGCAGTGATCGACAGGCAAATCGGCCCCAGCATTTT. This gives the protein CASSDRQANRPQHF.

This clonotype occurred many times. The chain uses TRBV12-3 or TRBV12-4 and TRBJ1-2; D is undetermined. V lost 3 bases, J lost 7 bases, and 9 bases lay in between. CDR3 length: 12 amino acids. The CDR3 DNA reads as TGTGCCAGCAGTTTCGGGCGGCGTGGCTACACCTTC. Translation: CASSFGRRGYTF.

This clonotype was detected a few times. The chain has TRBV18 and TRBJ2-1; D not certain. Germline V CDR1 and CDR2: KGHSH, LQKENI. Trimming removed 1 base from V and 5 bases from J, with 12 bases in between. The CDR3 is made up of 15 amino acids. The CDR3 coding sequence is TGTGCCAGCTCACCACTCGTTCGCCCCCACAATGAGCAGTTCTTC. Encoded protein: CASSPLVRPHNEQFF.